There are a few counts of the clone carrying this T cell receptor (beta chain). The antigen is not known. This CDR3 spans 13 amino acids. Germline lookup yields CDR1 ENHRY and CDR2 SYGVKD. Between the trimmed V and J ends, which lost 6 bases and 0 bases, there was a span of 6 bases. The data originate from a study of T-cell reconstitution after alpha-beta-depleted transplantation in children. Study-level points and caveats: T-cell numbers and diversity one year post-transplant derived largely from freshly generated T cells. Surviving recipient T cells and intrathymic progenitors accounted for some patients' high TCRbeta diversity at day 60. About two months after transplant, alpha-beta T cells reportedly came from several hundred expanded graft clones.

Unique molecular identifiers were used in preparing the TCRbeta library. TCRdb re-derived calls from the PCR reads in MiXCR, one entry per CDR3 protein. The sample holds a few hundred thousand distinct CDR3 sequences, 25% to 30% seen once. Sequencing used PBMCs, obtained before TCRalphabeta/CD19-depleted stem cell transplant. The clonotype comes from a boy less than two years old with Wiskott-Aldrich syndrome, due to receive a stem cell transplant. The chain is built from TRBV10-3 and TRBJ1-5; D gene unclear. The CDR3 DNA follows: TGTGCCATCAGCGTAAATAGCAATCAGCCCCAGCATTTT. Translating gives CAISVNSNQPQHF.